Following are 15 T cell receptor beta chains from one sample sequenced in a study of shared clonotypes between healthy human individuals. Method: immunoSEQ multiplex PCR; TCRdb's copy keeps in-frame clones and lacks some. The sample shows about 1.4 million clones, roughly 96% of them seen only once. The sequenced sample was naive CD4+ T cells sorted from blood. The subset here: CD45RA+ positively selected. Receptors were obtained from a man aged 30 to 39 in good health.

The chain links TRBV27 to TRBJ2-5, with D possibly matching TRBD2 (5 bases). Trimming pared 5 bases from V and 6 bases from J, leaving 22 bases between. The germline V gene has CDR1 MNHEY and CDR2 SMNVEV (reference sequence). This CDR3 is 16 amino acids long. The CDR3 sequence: CASSNTPEVSRKTQYF. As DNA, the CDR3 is TGTGCCAGCAGTAATACCCCGGAGGTTTCGCGGAAGACCCAGTACTTC.

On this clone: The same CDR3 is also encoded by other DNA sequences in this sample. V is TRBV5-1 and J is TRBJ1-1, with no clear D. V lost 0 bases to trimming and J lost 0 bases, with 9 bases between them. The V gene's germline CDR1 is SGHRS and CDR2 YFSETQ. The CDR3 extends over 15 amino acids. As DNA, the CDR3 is TGCGCCAGCAGCTTGGCCCCAGGAATGAACACTGAAGCTTTCTTT. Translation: CASSLAPGMNTEAFF.

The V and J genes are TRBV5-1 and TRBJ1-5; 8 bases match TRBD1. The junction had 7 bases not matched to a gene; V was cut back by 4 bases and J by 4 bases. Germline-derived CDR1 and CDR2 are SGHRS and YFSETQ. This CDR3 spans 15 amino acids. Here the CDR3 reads CASSTGTGGNQPQHF. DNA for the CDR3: TGCGCCAGCAGCACGGGGACAGGCGGTAATCAGCCCCAGCATTTT.

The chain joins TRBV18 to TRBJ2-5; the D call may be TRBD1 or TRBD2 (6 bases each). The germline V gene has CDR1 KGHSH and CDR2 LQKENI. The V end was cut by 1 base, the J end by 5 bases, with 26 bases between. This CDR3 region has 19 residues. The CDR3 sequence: CASSPLKIPSVRRGETQYF. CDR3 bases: TGTGCCAGCTCACCACTAAAAATCCCCAGCGTACGGAGGGGGGAGACCCAGTACTTC.

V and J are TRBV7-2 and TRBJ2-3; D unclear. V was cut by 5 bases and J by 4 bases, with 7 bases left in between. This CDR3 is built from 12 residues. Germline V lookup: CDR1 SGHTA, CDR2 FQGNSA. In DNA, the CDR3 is TGTGCCAGCAGCGTTTACGCAGATACGCAGTATTTT. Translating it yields CASSVYADTQYF.

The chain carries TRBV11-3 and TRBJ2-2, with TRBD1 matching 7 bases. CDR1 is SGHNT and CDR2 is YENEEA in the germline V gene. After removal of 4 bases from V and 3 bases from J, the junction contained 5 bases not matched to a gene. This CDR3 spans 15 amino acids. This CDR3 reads CASSYRTGDTGELFF. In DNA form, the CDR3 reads TGTGCCAGCAGCTACAGAACAGGGGACACCGGGGAGCTGTTTTTT. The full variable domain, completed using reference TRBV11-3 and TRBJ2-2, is EAGVVQSPRYKIIEKKQPVAFWCNPISGHNTLYWYLQNLGQGPELLIRYENEEAVDDSQLPKDRFSAERLKGVDSTLKIQPAELGDSAVYLCASSYRTGDTGELFFGEGSRLTVL.

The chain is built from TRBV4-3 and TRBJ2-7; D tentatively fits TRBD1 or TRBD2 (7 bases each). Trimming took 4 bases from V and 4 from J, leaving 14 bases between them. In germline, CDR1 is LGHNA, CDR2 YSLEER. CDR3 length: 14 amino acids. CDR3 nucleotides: TGCGCCAGCAGCCCCCGACAGGGACTATACGAGCAGTACTTC. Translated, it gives CASSPRQGLYEQYF.

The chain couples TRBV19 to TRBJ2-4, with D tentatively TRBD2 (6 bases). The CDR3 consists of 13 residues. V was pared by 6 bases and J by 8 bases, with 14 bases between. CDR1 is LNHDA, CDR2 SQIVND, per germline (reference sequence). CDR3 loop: CASSKEGPDIQYF. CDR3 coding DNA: TGTGCCAGTAGCAAGGAGGGCCCGGACATTCAGTACTTC.

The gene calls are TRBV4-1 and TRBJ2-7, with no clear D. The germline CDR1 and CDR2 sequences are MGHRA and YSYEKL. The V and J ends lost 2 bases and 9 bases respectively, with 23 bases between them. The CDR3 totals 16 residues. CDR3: CASSQHGRVNLRVQYF. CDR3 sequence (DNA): TGCGCCAGCAGCCAACACGGCCGGGTTAACCTACGAGTGCAGTACTTC.

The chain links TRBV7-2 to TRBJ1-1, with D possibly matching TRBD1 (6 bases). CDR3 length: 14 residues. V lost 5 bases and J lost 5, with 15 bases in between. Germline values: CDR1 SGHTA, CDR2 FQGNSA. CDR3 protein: CASSRGTFRTEAFF. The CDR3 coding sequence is TGTGCCAGCAGCCGCGGGACATTTCGGACTGAAGCTTTCTTT.

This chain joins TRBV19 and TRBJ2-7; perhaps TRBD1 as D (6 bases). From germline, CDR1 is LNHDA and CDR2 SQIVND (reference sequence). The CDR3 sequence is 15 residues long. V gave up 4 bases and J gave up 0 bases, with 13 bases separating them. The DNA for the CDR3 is TGTGCCAGTAGTAGAGACAGGACGAGCTCCTACGAGCAGTACTTC. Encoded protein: CASSRDRTSSYEQYF.

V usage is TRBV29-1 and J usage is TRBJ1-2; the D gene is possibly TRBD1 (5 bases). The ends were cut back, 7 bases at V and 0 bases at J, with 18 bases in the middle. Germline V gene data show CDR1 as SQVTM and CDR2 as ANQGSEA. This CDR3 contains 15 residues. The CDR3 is CSALGRGVPNYGYTF. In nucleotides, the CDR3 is TGCAGCGCCTTGGGGCGGGGGGTGCCTAACTATGGCTACACCTTC. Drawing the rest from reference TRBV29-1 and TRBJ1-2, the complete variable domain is SAVISQKPSRDICQRGTSLTIQCQVDSQVTMMFWYRQQPGQSLTLIATANQGSEATYESGFVIDKFPISRPNLTFSTLTVSNMSPEDSSIYLCSALGRGVPNYGYTFGSGTRLTVV.

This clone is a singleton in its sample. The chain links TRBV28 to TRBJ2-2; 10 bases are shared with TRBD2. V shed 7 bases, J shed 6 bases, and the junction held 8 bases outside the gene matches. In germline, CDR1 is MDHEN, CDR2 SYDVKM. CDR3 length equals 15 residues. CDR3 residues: CASTRLAGGPGELFF. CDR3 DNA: TGTGCCAGCACCCGACTAGCGGGCGGGCCCGGGGAGCTGTTTTTT.

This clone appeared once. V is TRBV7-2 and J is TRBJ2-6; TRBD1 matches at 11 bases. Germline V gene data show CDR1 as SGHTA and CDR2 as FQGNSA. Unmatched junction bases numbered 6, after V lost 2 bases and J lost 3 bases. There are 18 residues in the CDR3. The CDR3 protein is CASSLLGQGAGGANVLTF. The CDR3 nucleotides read TGTGCCAGCAGCTTATTAGGACAGGGGGCGGGTGGGGCCAACGTCCTGACTTTC.

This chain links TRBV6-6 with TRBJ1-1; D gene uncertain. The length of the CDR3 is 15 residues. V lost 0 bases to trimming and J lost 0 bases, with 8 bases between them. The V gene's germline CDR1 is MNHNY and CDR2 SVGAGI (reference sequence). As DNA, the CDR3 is TGTGCCAGCAGTTACTCGAACCTAATGAACACTGAAGCTTTCTTT. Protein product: CASSYSNLMNTEAFF.